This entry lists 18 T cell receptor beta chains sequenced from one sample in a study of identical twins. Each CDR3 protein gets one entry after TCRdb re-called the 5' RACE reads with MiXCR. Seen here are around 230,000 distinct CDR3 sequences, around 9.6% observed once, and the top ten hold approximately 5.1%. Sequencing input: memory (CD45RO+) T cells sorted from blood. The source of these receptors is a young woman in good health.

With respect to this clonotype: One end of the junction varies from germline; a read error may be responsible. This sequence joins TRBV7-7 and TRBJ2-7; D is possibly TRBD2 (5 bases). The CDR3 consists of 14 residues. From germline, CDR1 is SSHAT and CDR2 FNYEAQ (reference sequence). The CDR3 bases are TGTGCTAGCAGCGAGGGCCGGAGCTCCTACGAGCAGTACTTC. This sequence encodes CASSEGRSSYEQYF.

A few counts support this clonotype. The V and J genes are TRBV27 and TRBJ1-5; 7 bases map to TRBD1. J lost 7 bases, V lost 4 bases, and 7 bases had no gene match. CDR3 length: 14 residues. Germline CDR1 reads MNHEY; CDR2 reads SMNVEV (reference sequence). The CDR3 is CASSSDRRGQPQHF. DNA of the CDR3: TGTGCCAGCAGTTCGGACAGGAGGGGACAGCCCCAGCATTTT.

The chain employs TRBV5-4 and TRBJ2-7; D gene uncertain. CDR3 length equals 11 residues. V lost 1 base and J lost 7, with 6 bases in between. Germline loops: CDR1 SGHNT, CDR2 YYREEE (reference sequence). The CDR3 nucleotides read TGTGCCAGCAGCTTGAATAGTGAGCAGTACTTC. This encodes CASSLNSEQYF.

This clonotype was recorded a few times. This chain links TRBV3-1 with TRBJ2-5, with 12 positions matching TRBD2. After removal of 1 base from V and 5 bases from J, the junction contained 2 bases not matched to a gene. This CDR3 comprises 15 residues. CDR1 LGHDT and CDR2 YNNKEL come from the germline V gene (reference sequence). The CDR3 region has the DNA TGTGCCAGCAGCCAAGGGACTAGCGGGATGGAGACCCAGTACTTC. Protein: CASSQGTSGMETQYF.

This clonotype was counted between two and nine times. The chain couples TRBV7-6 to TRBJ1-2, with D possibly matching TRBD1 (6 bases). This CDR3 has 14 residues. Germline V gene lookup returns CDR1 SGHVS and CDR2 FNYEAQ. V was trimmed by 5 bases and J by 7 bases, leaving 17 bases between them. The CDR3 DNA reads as TGTGCCAGCAGCGCCCAGGGGATCCCCTTTGGCTACACCTTC. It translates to CASSAQGIPFGYTF.

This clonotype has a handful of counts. The CDR3 region has the DNA TGTGCCACCAGCGGACCGGGACAGGGGATCTACGAGCAGTACTTC. As protein: CATSGPGQGIYEQYF. This chain connects TRBV15 to TRBJ2-7; 10 bases fit TRBD1. V was clipped by 5 bases and J by 3 bases; unmatched bases: 7. CDR1 and CDR2 (germline): LNHNV, YYDKDF (reference sequence). CDR3 length: 15 amino acids.

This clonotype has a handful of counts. The CDR3: CASSLVLGPNTGELFF. The CDR3 bases are TGTGCCAGCAGCTTAGTTCTGGGGCCCAACACCGGGGAGCTGTTTTTT. The rearrangement uses TRBV7-9 and TRBJ2-2; TRBD1 is a possible D gene (5 bases). This CDR3 contains 16 residues. The germline gives CDR1 SEHNR, CDR2 FQNEAQ (reference sequence). The V gene lost 1 base and the J gene lost 2 bases, with 11 bases spanning the gap.

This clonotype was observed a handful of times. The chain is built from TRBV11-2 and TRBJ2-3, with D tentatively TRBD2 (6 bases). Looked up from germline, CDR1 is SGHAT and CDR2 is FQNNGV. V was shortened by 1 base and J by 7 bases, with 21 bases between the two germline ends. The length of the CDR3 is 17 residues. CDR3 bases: TGTGCCAGCAGCTTAGTGGCGACTAGGGTAGGGCTGAATACGCAGTATTTT. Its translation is CASSLVATRVGLNTQYF.

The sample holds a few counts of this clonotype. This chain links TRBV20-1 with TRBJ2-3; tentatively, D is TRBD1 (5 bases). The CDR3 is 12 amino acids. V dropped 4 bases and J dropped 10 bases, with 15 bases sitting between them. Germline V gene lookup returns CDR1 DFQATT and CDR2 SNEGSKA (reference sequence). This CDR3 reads CSATSRTGPQYF. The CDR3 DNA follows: TGCAGTGCTACGAGTCGAACAGGCCCGCAGTATTTT.

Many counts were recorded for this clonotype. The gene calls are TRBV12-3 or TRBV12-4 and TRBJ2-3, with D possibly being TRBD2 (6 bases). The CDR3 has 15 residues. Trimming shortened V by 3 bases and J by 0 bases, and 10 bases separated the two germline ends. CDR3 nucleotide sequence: TGTGCCAGCAGTTTCACGGGGACTAGCACAGATACGCAGTATTTT. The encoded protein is CASSFTGTSTDTQYF.

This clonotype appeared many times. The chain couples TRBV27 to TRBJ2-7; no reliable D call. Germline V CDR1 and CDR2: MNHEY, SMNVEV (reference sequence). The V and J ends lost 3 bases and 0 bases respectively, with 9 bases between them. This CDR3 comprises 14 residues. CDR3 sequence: CASSFQADSYEQYF. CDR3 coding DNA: TGTGCCAGCAGTTTTCAGGCCGACTCCTACGAGCAGTACTTC.

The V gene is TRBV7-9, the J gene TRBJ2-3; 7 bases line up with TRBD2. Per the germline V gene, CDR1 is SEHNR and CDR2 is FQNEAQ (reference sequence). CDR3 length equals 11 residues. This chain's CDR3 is CSAGVADTQYF. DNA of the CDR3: TGTTCTGCGGGGGTAGCAGATACGCAGTATTTT.

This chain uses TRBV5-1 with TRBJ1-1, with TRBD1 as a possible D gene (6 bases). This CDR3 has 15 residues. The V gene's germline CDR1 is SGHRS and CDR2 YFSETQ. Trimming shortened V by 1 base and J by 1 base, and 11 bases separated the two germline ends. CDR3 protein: CASSLIGQQNTEAFF. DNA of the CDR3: TGCGCCAGCAGCTTGATAGGACAGCAGAACACTGAAGCTTTCTTT. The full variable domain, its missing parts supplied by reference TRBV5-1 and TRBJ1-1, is KAGVTQTPRYLIKTRGQQVTLSCSPISGHRSVSWYQQTPGQGLQFLFEYFSETQRNKGNFPGRFSGRQFSNSRSEMNVSTLELGDSALYLCASSLIGQQNTEAFFGQGTRLTVV.

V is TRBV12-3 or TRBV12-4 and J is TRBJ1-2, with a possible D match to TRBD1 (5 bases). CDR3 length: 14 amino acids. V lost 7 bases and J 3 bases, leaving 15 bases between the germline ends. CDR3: CASTLPGTDYGYTF. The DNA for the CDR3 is TGTGCCAGCACACTACCGGGGACCGACTATGGCTACACCTTC.

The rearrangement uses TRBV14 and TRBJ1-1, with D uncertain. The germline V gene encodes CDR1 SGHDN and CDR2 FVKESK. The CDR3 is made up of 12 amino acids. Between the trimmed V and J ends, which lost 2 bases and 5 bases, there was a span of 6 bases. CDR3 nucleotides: TGTGCCAGCAGCCAATACAGTACTGAAGCTTTCTTT. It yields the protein CASSQYSTEAFF.

CDR3 loop: CASSYKPSGANVLTF. CDR3 DNA sequence: TGTGCCAGCAGTTACAAACCCTCTGGGGCCAACGTCCTGACTTTC. V is TRBV6-5 and J is TRBJ2-6; D gene uncertain. CDR1 is MNHEY, CDR2 SVGAGI, per germline. This CDR3 region has 15 residues. Between the trimmed V and J ends, which lost 2 bases and 0 bases, there was a span of 5 bases.

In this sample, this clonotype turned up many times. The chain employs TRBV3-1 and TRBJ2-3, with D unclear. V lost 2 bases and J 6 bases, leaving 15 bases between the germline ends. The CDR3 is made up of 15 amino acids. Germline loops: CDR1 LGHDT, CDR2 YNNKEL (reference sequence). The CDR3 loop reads CASSQLVGPSDTQYF. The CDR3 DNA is TGTGCCAGCAGCCAACTAGTAGGTCCTTCGGATACGCAGTATTTT.

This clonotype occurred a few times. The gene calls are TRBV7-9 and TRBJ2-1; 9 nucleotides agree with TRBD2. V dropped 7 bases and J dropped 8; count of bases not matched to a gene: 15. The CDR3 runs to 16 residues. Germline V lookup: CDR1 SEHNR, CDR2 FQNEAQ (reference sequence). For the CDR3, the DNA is TGTGCCAGCAAAAGGGGTCGGGCTAGCGGGACCGATGAGCAGTTCTTC. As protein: CASKRGRASGTDEQFF.